This T cell receptor beta chain was captured in a study of blood T cell repertoires in COVID-19. Overall study: Specimens from acute and convalescent COVID-19 originated in the United States, Italy and Spain. The analysed material was cDNA or gDNA that came from T cells, B-cell-depleted T cells, or PBMCs.

Original handling: It was from reference gene primer amplification that nucleated cell counts were estimated. Data came from immunoSEQ multiplex PCR; TCRdb stores just in-frame clones and leaves some out. For V, J and clone size, that table is used; D and trimming come from the DNA. The sample includes around 300,000 clones, 80% to 90% of them seen just once. J gave up 2 bases and V 2 bases, and 5 bases lay outside the gene matches. There are 15 residues in the CDR3. The V gene's germline CDR1 is SGHKS and CDR2 YYEKEE (reference sequence). The J gene is TRBJ2-7, the V gene TRBV5-5; 9 nucleotides agree with TRBD1. Material for sequencing was peripheral blood. The TCR originated in a woman in her twenties or thirties with active or convalescent COVID-19. The CDR3, as DNA: TGTGCCAGCAGCTTCGGACAGGGGCCAGCCTACGAGCAGTACTTC. This encodes CASSFGQGPAYEQYF.